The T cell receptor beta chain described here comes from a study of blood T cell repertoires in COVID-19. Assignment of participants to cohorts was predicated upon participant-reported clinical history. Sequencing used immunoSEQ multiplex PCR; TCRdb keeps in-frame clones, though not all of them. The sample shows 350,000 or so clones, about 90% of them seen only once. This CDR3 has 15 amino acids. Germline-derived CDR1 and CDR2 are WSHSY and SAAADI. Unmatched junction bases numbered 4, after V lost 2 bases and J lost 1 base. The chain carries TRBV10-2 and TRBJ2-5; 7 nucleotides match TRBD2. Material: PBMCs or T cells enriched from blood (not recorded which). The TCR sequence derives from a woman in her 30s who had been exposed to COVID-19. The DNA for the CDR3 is TGCGCCAGCAGTGAGGTGGGAGGGCCCCAAGAGACCCAGTACTTC. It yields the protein CASSEVGGPQETQYF.